The rows below give T cell receptor beta chains drawn from one sample of a study of T cell changes during pregnancy in multiple sclerosis. TCRdb keeps only in-frame clones here, not all; method: immunoSEQ multiplex PCR. The table lists about 40,000 clones, approximately 92% of them singletons. The starting material was CD8+ T cells from peripheral blood mononuclear cells, obtained in the third trimester of pregnancy. These receptors originate from a female donor with multiple sclerosis, enrolled in a pregnancy study. The CDR3 runs from the conserved cysteine through the conserved F or W. D genes are given only for firm matches. Rows may omit the clone size; those that give it use once, few, many or a size class.

j_call d_call clone_size v_call cdr3_nt cdr3_aa
TRBJ1-1 TRBD1 . TRBV6-5 TGTGCCAGCGGATGGACAGGTCGTTTCTCTGAAGCTTTCTTT CASGWTGRFSEAFF
TRBJ2-7 . once TRBV9 TGTGCCAGCAGCGCTCGCAGCTCCTACGAGCAGTACTTC CASSARSSYEQYF
TRBJ2-7 TRBD1 . TRBV4-2 TGTGCCAGCAGCCAAACAGGGGAACCCTACGAGCAGTACTTC CASSQTGEPYEQYF
TRBJ2-6 . . TRBV11-3 TGTGCCAGCAGCTTGGCAGGATTCTCTGGGGCCAACGTCCTGACTTTC CASSLAGFSGANVLTF
TRBJ2-5 TRBD2 . TRBV7-8 TGTGCCAGCAGCCCGACTAGCGGGGGACCCCAAGAGACCCAGTACTTC CASSPTSGGPQETQYF
TRBJ2-3 TRBD1 . TRBV2 TGTGCCAGCAGTGGCCGCGTATTGGGACAGCTAAGCGCAGATACGCAGTATTTT CASSGRVLGQLSADTQYF
TRBJ2-7 TRBD2 . TRBV5-1 TGCGCCAGCAGCTCCCTAGCGGAATCCTACGAGCAGTACTTC CASSSLAESYEQYF
TRBJ1-2 . . TRBV19 TGTGCCAGTAATAAGCCCTCGGAGAGCTATGGCTACACCTTC CASNKPSESYGYTF
TRBJ2-7 . . TRBV7-9 TGTGCCAGCAGCCCAGGCTCCTACGAGCAGTACTTC CASSPGSYEQYF
TRBJ2-2 TRBD1 . TRBV28 TGTGCCAGCAGAATGGGGGACAGGGAATACACCGGGGAGCTGTTTTTT CASRMGDREYTGELFF
TRBJ2-5 TRBD2 . TRBV10-3 TGTGCCATCAGATCTGGACTAGCGGGAGATCCCTACGGGGAGACCCAGTACTTC CAIRSGLAGDPYGETQYF
TRBJ2-7 TRBD2 . TRBV6-5 TGTGCCAGCAGTTACTCGGTAGCGGGAGAGTACGAGCAGTACTTC CASSYSVAGEYEQYF
TRBJ2-5 . . TRBV4-1 TGCGCCAGCAGCCAAGTTCAGGGTGGGGAGACCCAGTACTTC CASSQVQGGETQYF
TRBJ2-3 TRBD2 medium-sized TRBV6-4 TGTGCCAGCAGTAGCGGGGGCACAGATACGCAGTATTTT CASSSGGTDTQYF